Described below is a single T cell receptor (beta chain) sequence and its context. Its antigen is currently unknown. Per germline, CDR1 DFQATT and CDR2 SNEGSKA (reference sequence). This CDR3 has 15 amino acids. The source of the sample is a study of blood T cells in healthy people across ages. About the study: About one barcoded beta molecule per two T cells came from capture by template switching.

Primers used in a second PCR of roughly 6 to 11 cycles were a sample-barcoded 5' primer and a J-beta primer mix. Each cDNA molecule received a tag from a template-switch adaptor that had 12 random nucleotides. Researchers report that each sample yielded at least 2.5 million CDR3-containing paired-end reads. TCRdb processed the 5' RACE reads anew with MiXCR; each CDR3 protein has one entry. The data hold around 900,000 distinct CDR3 sequences, with 45% to 60% observed a single time. Findings and caveats of the study: A roughly linear age-dependent decrease characterized TCR beta diversity per million T cells.

The origin of this receptor is a woman aged 60-75 years in good health. Sequencing was performed on blood. This rearrangement joins TRBV20-1 to TRBJ2-1, with TRBD2 as a possible D gene (6 bases). In nucleotides, the CDR3 is TGCAGGCTGGGAGGTGGCGGGTTTGCTTACAATGAGCAGTTCTTC. This encodes CRLGGGGFAYNEQFF.